This TCR beta chain was obtained from a study of blood T cell repertoires in COVID-19. Background on the study: From T cells, B-cell-depleted T cells, or PBMCs came the material, which was cDNA or gDNA.

In assigning cohorts, the study relied on participant-reported clinical history. All recovered Cohort 3 donors got two negative PCRs, got clearance, or saw symptom resolution. After removal of 2 bases from V and 3 bases from J, the junction contained 3 bases not matched to a gene. CDR3 length: 15 amino acids. Per germline, CDR1 LNHDA and CDR2 SQIVND (reference sequence). In the authors' methods: Amplification of reference gene primers was used by the study to estimate nucleated cell counts. The repertoire was sequenced with immunoSEQ multiplex PCR; TCRdb's copy has only in-frame clones and lacks some. The V and J calls and clone size come from that table; D and trimming were worked out from the DNA. This table holds fewer than 350,000 clones, around 90% found once.

Sequencing was done on a sample of PBMCs or T cells enriched from blood (not recorded which). V gene TRBV19 combines with J gene TRBJ2-7, with 11 positions matching TRBD1. The receptor was isolated from a man in his 60s who had recovered from COVID-19. The CDR3 sequence is CASSITGTGGYEQYF. CDR3 DNA sequence: TGTGCCAGTAGTATAACCGGGACAGGGGGCTACGAGCAGTACTTC.